This T cell receptor (beta chain) was obtained from a study of CXCR3-negative and CXCR3-positive naive CD8 T cells. At the level of the study: Sequencing brought in 150 million or so TRB reads altogether, and each library got about 1.5 +/- 0.3 million.

Study observations and caveats: TRB CDR3 properties indicated TCR strength, while surface CD5 was similar across naive subsets. Naive CXCR3-positive cells had TRB CDR3s more hydrophobic than those of CXCR3-negative naive cells. Naive CXCR3-positive and CXCR3-negative cells shared similar TRBV-TRBJ usage, unlike memory cells.

This CDR3 spans 12 amino acids. The germline CDR1 and CDR2 sequences are SGHRS and YFSETQ. Points on this clonotype: As yet, its antigen is unknown.

The libraries of TRB cDNA were prepared using 5' RACE with UMI labels. TCRdb re-called the 5' RACE reads and shows each CDR3 protein once, DNA omitted. The sample totals tens of thousands of distinct CDR3 sequences. The sequence was obtained from a human donor in good health. Some clones in this sample may be carry-over from other donors' samples. The chain recombines TRBV5-1 with TRBJ2-7. The sequencing sample was made of naive CXCR3+ CD8+ T cells from blood. Subset indicated: CD45RO-CCR7+CD27+CD95- naive CD8+ T cells expressing CXCR3 (TNR3+). CDR3 sequence reads: CASSLSWNEQYF. Together with reference TRBV5-1 and TRBJ2-7, the CDR3 gives the full variable domain: KAGVTQTPRYLIKTRGQQVTLSCSPISGHRSVSWYQQTPGQGLQFLFEYFSETQRNKGNFPGRFSGRQFSNSRSEMNVSTLELGDSALYLCASSLSWNEQYFGPGTRLTVT.